The next 28 T cell receptor beta chains were all read from a single sample in a study of blood T cell repertoires in COVID-19. Profiling relied on immunoSEQ multiplex PCR, and the TCRdb table lists in-frame clones only, not all of them. The top ten clones hold approximately 2% of a sample with 200,000 to 300,000 clones, around nine tenths of them seen once. The sample taken for sequencing was peripheral blood. Receptors were obtained from a man younger than 45 with active or convalescent COVID-19.

The genes are TRBV19 and TRBJ1-5; 10 nucleotides line up with TRBD1. The V gene's germline CDR1 is LNHDA and CDR2 SQIVND (reference sequence). The CDR3 totals 18 residues. V lost 0 bases to trimming and J lost 0 bases; unmatched junction nucleotides: 5. CDR3 in DNA: TGTGCCAGTAGTATAGACGGGACAGGGGCCTATAGCAATCAGCCCCAGCATTTT. This codes for CASSIDGTGAYSNQPQHF.

This chain joins TRBV30 and TRBJ2-1; tentatively, D is TRBD1 (5 bases). The CDR3 is 13 residues long. The ends were cut back, 1 base at V and 8 bases at J, with 12 bases in the middle. The germline V gene encodes CDR1 GTSNPN and CDR2 SVGIG (reference sequence). CDR3 DNA sequence: TGTGCCTGGAGTGGGACACTCTTGGATGAGCAGTTCTTC. This sequence encodes CAWSGTLLDEQFF.

In this sample, this clone turned up once. The chain combines TRBV6-5 with TRBJ2-4; maybe TRBD2 (6 bases). Germline V lookup: CDR1 MNHEY, CDR2 SVGAGI. The CDR3 loop spans 13 amino acids. V was clipped by 10 bases and J by 6 bases, with 16 bases between them. CDR3 residues: CATLRVGGNIQYF. The CDR3 bases are TGTGCCACCTTACGGGTGGGGGGAAACATTCAGTACTTC.

The chain uses TRBV7-2 and TRBJ1-2; TRBD1 matches 8 bases. Trimming cost V 5 bases and J 8 bases; bases outside gene matches: 10. The CDR3 has 14 residues. CDR1 SGHTA and CDR2 FQGNSA come from the germline V gene. The CDR3 bases are TGTGCCAGCAGCCCGCGGGGGCAGGGGGCGGGCTACACCTTC. Translated: CASSPRGQGAGYTF.

This clone has more than one count but fewer than ten. This chain uses TRBV5-1 with TRBJ2-1; the D gene is possibly TRBD2 (5 bases). V was clipped by 0 bases and J by 7 bases, with 11 bases between them. Germline CDR1 reads SGHRS; CDR2 reads YFSETQ. The CDR3 runs to 14 residues. The CDR3 region is CASSLVAPSNEQFF. For the CDR3, the DNA is TGCGCCAGCAGCTTGGTAGCGCCATCGAATGAGCAGTTCTTC.

CDR3 DNA: TGCGCCAGCGGGTCTATTGCGGAGGGTGACGAGCAGTACTTC. The encoded protein is CASGSIAEGDEQYF. This chain links TRBV10-2 with TRBJ2-7; tentatively, D is TRBD2 (6 bases). V lost 8 bases and J 5 bases, leaving 19 bases between the germline ends. This CDR3 comprises 14 residues. The V gene's germline CDR1 is WSHSY and CDR2 SAAADI.

This clone was seen just once. The J gene is TRBJ1-1, the V gene TRBV5-1, with D unresolved. The CDR3 has 14 amino acids. Trimming stripped 1 base from V and 2 bases from J, with 9 bases between. Germline assignment: CDR1 SGHRS and CDR2 YFSETQ. CDR3 in amino acids: CASSLMGSNTEAFF. CDR3 coding DNA: TGCGCCAGCAGCTTGATGGGCAGTAACACTGAAGCTTTCTTT.

This clone showed up just once. The chain carries TRBV9 and TRBJ2-7; unclear D gene. This CDR3 has 15 residues. Germline assignment: CDR1 SGDLS and CDR2 YYNGEE. Trimming took 2 bases from V and 5 from J, leaving 17 bases between them. The CDR3 bases are TGTGCCAGCAGCGTGACTTATTTGAATAAAAACGAGCAGTACTTC. Translated, it gives CASSVTYLNKNEQYF.

The chain recombines TRBV9 with TRBJ2-1; TRBD2 is a possible D gene (5 bases). With 0 bases removed from V and 10 bases from J, the gap between germline ends came to 17 bases. The CDR3 runs to 15 residues. The V gene's germline CDR1 is SGDLS and CDR2 YYNGEE. The CDR3 DNA is TGTGCCAGCAGCGTAGGGAGCGGTGCATTATGGGAGCAGTTCTTC. Protein: CASSVGSGALWEQFF.

V is TRBV18 and J is TRBJ1-1, with D hard to call. Germline V lookup: CDR1 KGHSH, CDR2 LQKENI. The CDR3 length is 14 residues. V shed 2 bases and J shed 3 bases, with 10 bases lying between them. The CDR3 loop is CASSPGARDTEAFF. The CDR3 nucleotides are TGTGCCAGCTCACCAGGTGCGCGGGACACTGAAGCTTTCTTT. Full variable domain (remainder filled in from reference TRBV18 and TRBJ1-1): NAGVMQNPRHLVRRRGQEARLRCSPMKGHSHVYWYRQLPEEGLKFMVYLQKENIIDESGMPKERFSAEFPKEGPSILRIQQVVRGDSAAYFCASSPGARDTEAFFGQGTRLTVV.

CDR3 bases: TGTGCCAGCAGCCAGACTAGCGGGGGGGCTACTGATAGGAATGAGCAGTTCTTC. This gives the protein CASSQTSGGATDRNEQFF. The chain combines TRBV11-2 with TRBJ2-1; 14 positions agree with TRBD2. This CDR3 has 18 residues. With V trimmed by 5 bases and J by 7 bases, 13 bases remained unmatched. CDR1 and CDR2 (germline): SGHAT, FQNNGV.

This chain links TRBV6-5 with TRBJ1-2; 7 bases agree with TRBD1. Germline CDR1 is MNHEY and CDR2 is SVGAGI. With V trimmed by 4 bases and J by 6 bases, 5 bases remained unmatched. CDR3 size: 13 residues. The CDR3 loop is CASSSGTVDGYTF. DNA of the CDR3: TGTGCCAGCAGTTCCGGGACAGTCGATGGCTACACCTTC.

The J gene is TRBJ1-1, the V gene TRBV6-2 or TRBV6-3; 7 bases line up with TRBD1. V shed 1 base, J shed 1 base, and the junction held 3 bases outside the gene matches. From germline, CDR1 is MNHEY and CDR2 SVGEGT. This CDR3 has 15 residues. CDR3 in DNA: TGTGCCAGCAGTTACTTGCAGGGGGGGAACACTGAAGCTTTCTTT. Translation: CASSYLQGGNTEAFF.

This CDR3 reads CASSEGTDTQYF. In nucleotides, the CDR3 is TGTGCCAGCAGTGAGGGCACAGATACGCAGTATTTT. The V gene is TRBV11-2, the J gene TRBJ2-3, with D unclear. The CDR3 runs 12 residues. Germline-derived CDR1 and CDR2 are SGHAT and FQNNGV. V lost 6 bases and J 1 base, leaving 5 bases between the germline ends.

This sequence joins TRBV6-5 and TRBJ1-2, with D unresolved. Trimming left V 2 bases short and J 8 bases short, with 9 bases between. This CDR3 contains 12 residues. Germline V CDR1 and CDR2: MNHEY, SVGAGI. The CDR3 protein is CASSYDNRGYTF. The CDR3 coding sequence is TGTGCCAGCAGTTACGACAATCGGGGCTACACCTTC.

The chain joins TRBV9 to TRBJ1-6, with 7 bases fitting TRBD1. Germline V CDR1 and CDR2: SGDLS, YYNGEE. The length of the CDR3 is 15 residues. The V and J ends lost 3 bases and 6 bases, in that order; junction bases with no gene match: 6. CDR3: CASSAGTALNSPLHF. In DNA, the CDR3 is TGTGCCAGCAGCGCCGGGACAGCCCTTAATTCACCCCTCCACTTT.

The chain uses TRBV7-9 and TRBJ2-3; 8 bases line up with TRBD1. J lost 2 bases, V lost 3 bases, and 4 bases had no gene match. There are 15 residues in the CDR3. CDR1 SEHNR and CDR2 FQNEAQ come from the germline V gene (reference sequence). Here the CDR3 DNA reads TGTGCCAGCAGCTTCGACAGGGGAACCACAGATACGCAGTATTTT. It yields the protein CASSFDRGTTDTQYF.

This rearrangement joins TRBV6-4 to TRBJ1-6; 7 bases map to TRBD1. V was clipped by 6 bases and J by 7 bases; unmatched bases: 9. The length of the CDR3 is 15 residues. Germline V gene lookup returns CDR1 MRHNA and CDR2 SNTAGT. CDR3 nucleotide sequence: TGTGCCAGCAGCGATACCGGGACAGAAAATTCACCCCTCCACTTT. Protein product: CASSDTGTENSPLHF.

V and J are TRBV5-5 and TRBJ1-5; possibly TRBD1 for D (5 bases). V was cut by 0 bases and J by 2 bases, with 6 bases left in between. CDR1 is SGHKS, CDR2 YYEKEE, per germline (reference sequence). The CDR3 has 14 amino acids. CDR3 nucleotide sequence: TGTGCCAGCAGCTTGGAGACAGGCAATCAGCCCCAGCATTTT. Its translation: CASSLETGNQPQHF.

This clone was picked up a small number of times. The chain carries TRBV6-2 or TRBV6-3 and TRBJ2-3; 10 bases are a match to TRBD2. J gave up 1 base and V 2 bases, and 6 bases lay outside the gene matches. The germline V gene has CDR1 MNHEY and CDR2 SVGEGT. The CDR3 length is 17 residues. CDR3 loop: CASSYALLAGRTDTQYF. In DNA, the CDR3 is TGTGCCAGCAGTTACGCTCTACTAGCGGGGCGCACAGATACGCAGTATTTT.

The genes are TRBV19 and TRBJ2-1; 10 nucleotides agree with TRBD2. Germline-derived CDR1 and CDR2 are LNHDA and SQIVND (reference sequence). The ends lost 3 bases at V and 9 bases at J; junction bases unmatched: 2. The CDR3 sequence is 13 residues long. The CDR3 nucleotides are TGTGCCAGTAGTATGTTAGCGGGGGGTGAGCAGTTCTTC. Translated, it gives CASSMLAGGEQFF. The entire variable domain, with the rest obtained from reference TRBV19 and TRBJ2-1, is as follows: DGGITQSPKYLFRKEGQNVTLSCEQNLNHDAMYWYRQDPGQGLRLIYYSQIVNDFQKGDIAEGYSVSREKKESFPLTVTSAQKNPTAFYLCASSMLAGGEQFFGPGTRLTVL.

V is TRBV6-6 and J is TRBJ1-2; a weak D match, TRBD1 (5 bases). V gave up 6 bases and J gave up 7 bases, with 18 bases separating them. Germline CDR1 is MNHNY and CDR2 is SVGAGI (reference sequence). The CDR3 spans 14 residues. The CDR3 coding sequence is TGTGCCAGCAGCCCGGTTGGGCAGGGCAGTGGCTACACCTTC. Translation gives CASSPVGQGSGYTF.

As DNA, the CDR3 is TGTGCCAGTAGTATAGCCCCCGGCAGGGGTCGGAATCAGCCCCAGCATTTT. It translates to CASSIAPGRGRNQPQHF. This sequence joins TRBV19 and TRBJ1-5, with D tentatively TRBD1 (6 bases). Trimming left V 1 base short and J 4 bases short, with 17 bases between. Germline lookup yields CDR1 LNHDA and CDR2 SQIVND (reference sequence). CDR3 length equals 17 residues.

This chain connects TRBV7-2 to TRBJ2-7, with TRBD1 as a possible D gene (6 bases). Deletions cut 6 bases from V and 2 bases from J, with 14 bases between. Germline V gene lookup returns CDR1 SGHTA and CDR2 FQGNSA. CDR3 length: 14 amino acids. This CDR3 is CASSEARGAYEQYF. Written as DNA, the CDR3 is TGTGCCAGCAGTGAAGCCAGGGGAGCCTACGAGCAGTACTTC.

V is TRBV5-1 and J is TRBJ2-7, with 11 bases matching TRBD1. The CDR3 extends over 15 amino acids. Looked up from germline, CDR1 is SGHRS and CDR2 is YFSETQ. V lost 4 bases and J lost 0; bases outside the gene matches: 3. In nucleotides, the CDR3 is TGCGCCAGCAGCCGGGACAGGGGGGTCTCCTACGAGCAGTACTTC. Its protein product is CASSRDRGVSYEQYF.

The V gene is TRBV5-4, the J gene TRBJ1-2, with TRBD1 identical over 8 bases. This CDR3 comprises 13 residues. With 3 bases clipped from V and 7 bases from J, the junction kept 5 bases outside the gene matches. Looked up from germline, CDR1 is SGHNT and CDR2 is YYREEE (reference sequence). CDR3 residues: CASSWGQVGGYTF. Here the CDR3 DNA reads TGTGCCAGCAGCTGGGGACAGGTCGGTGGCTACACCTTC.

This clone showed up just a few times. V is TRBV14 and J is TRBJ2-7; weak D call: TRBD1 (5 bases). Germline-derived CDR1 and CDR2 are SGHDN and FVKESK. Between the trimmed V and J ends, which lost 6 bases and 1 base, there was a span of 10 bases. The CDR3 loop spans 13 amino acids. CDR3 loop: CASSPRGSYEQYF. CDR3 DNA sequence: TGTGCCAGCAGTCCTAGGGGTTCCTACGAGCAGTACTTC.

The chain has TRBV6-6 and TRBJ1-2, with TRBD1 as a possible D gene (5 bases). The CDR3 is 13 amino acids. Germline values: CDR1 MNHNY, CDR2 SVGAGI (reference sequence). With 6 bases removed from V and 5 bases from J, the gap between germline ends came to 13 bases. CDR3 sequence reads: CASSQGVGYGYTF. DNA of the CDR3: TGTGCCAGCAGCCAGGGCGTTGGATATGGCTACACCTTC.